These T cell receptor beta chains were read from a single sample in a study of shared clonotypes between healthy human individuals. Only in-frame clones appear in the TCRdb table, and some are missing; sequencing was by immunoSEQ multiplex PCR. Here the sample spans 550,000 to 600,000 clones, around 78% being singletons. The sequencing input was PBMCs. The receptors come from a woman aged 40 to 50 in good health. Some clones in this sample may be carry-over from other donors' samples. The conserved cysteine and the conserved F or W are not part of the CDR3 here. Some rows mark clone size as missing; the rest say once, few, many or name a class of expanded clone.

V	length	size	J	CDR3
TRBV5-1	12	many	TRBJ1-2	ASSPQGGNYGYT
TRBV5-6	14	NA	TRBJ1-2	ASSFYRVLANYGYT
TRBV7-8	12	NA	TRBJ2-1	ASSLGTPSQQQF
TRBV11-3	16	NA	TRBJ2-2	ASSLSSGRGGRTGELF
TRBV28	13	few	TRBJ2-5	ASSRQGAYQETQY
TRBV10-2	12	NA	TRBJ2-7	ASSESGVGYEQY
TRBV27	14	NA	TRBJ2-3	ASSFLRGSGTDTQY
TRBV5-1	13	many	TRBJ2-1	ASSLAASGDNEQF
TRBV2	14	NA	TRBJ2-3	ASRGTSGSGTDTQY
TRBV4-2	13	NA	TRBJ2-2	ASSQGAGGSGELF
TRBV29-1	11	NA	TRBJ1-4	SATTGGFEKLF
TRBV30	9	NA	TRBJ1-1	AWGPNTEAF
TRBV7-2	15	NA	TRBJ2-5	ASSFATSGSTTETQY
TRBV7-8	13	NA	TRBJ2-7	ASSFLRYSPYGQY
TRBV29-1	12	NA	TRBJ2-2	SVDTGGVTGELF
TRBV5-1	12	NA	TRBJ2-7	ASSLGFTAYEQY
TRBV7-2	13	NA	TRBJ2-6	ASRPSYSGANVLT